This record concerns one TCR beta chain sequence. Its specificity is not known. This CDR3 spans 18 amino acids. V was clipped by 0 bases and J by 0 bases, with 18 bases between them. The germline V gene has CDR1 SGDLS and CDR2 YYNGEE. The sample comes from a study of shared clonotypes between healthy human individuals. Overall study context: Each donor had three CD4 naive, three CD4 memory, two CD8 naive and one CD8 memory plate. Study-wide results and caveats: Unshared clonotypes carried lower generation probabilities than those common to all four donors.

The authors loaded 150 to 250 ng DNA, roughly 33,000 T cell genomes, into sorted-subset replicate PCRs. Method: immunoSEQ multiplex PCR; TCRdb's copy keeps in-frame clones and lacks some. The table lists about 2.4 million clones, approximately 93% of them singletons. The TCR was taken from a young man in good health. Some clones in this sample may be carry-over from other donors' samples. This chain links TRBV9 with TRBJ1-1; no definite D call. Input material: naive CD4+ T cells from PBMCs. The subset is: CD45RA+ positively selected. In nucleotides, the CDR3 is TGTGCCAGCAGCGTAGGCTCGAGCAGGACTATATTGAACACTGAAGCTTTCTTT. Translating gives CASSVGSSRTILNTEAFF.